This T cell receptor (beta chain) was identified during a study of T-cell memory formation after mild COVID-19. General study points: Pre-infection memory already had some responding clones, implying cross-reactive memory joined. Specificity for SARS-CoV-2 was not confirmed among the second-wave clones peaking on day 37.

Trimming stripped 5 bases from V and 3 bases from J, with 21 bases between. CDR3 length: 17 residues. Germline values: CDR1 SGHTA, CDR2 FQGNSA. This clonotype was seen many times. What it binds is unknown. TCRdb re-called the 5' RACE reads through MiXCR, storing one row per CDR3 protein. The sample holds 300,000 to 400,000 distinct CDR3 sequences, around 28% seen once. V and J are TRBV7-2 and TRBJ2-3; D may be TRBD2 (6 bases). The material sequenced was PBMCs or a T cell subset sorted from them (not recorded which). The TCR was taken from an adult woman who had mild COVID-19 (a few samples of this study predate the infection). Cell type and time point are not known. The CDR3 nucleotides read TGTGCCAGCAGCCATCCTGGCGGAGGCGGGAAGACAGATACGCAGTATTTT. Translating it yields CASSHPGGGGKTDTQYF.